This T cell receptor (beta chain) came from a study of shared clonotypes between healthy human individuals. Genomic DNA from each subset was divided evenly over several immunoSEQ plates. This table comes from immunoSEQ multiplex PCR, and its TCRdb copy is limited to in-frame clones, with some not included. The sample shows about 2.3 million clones, 80% to 95% of them seen only once. CDR3 size: 18 residues. Sequencing input: naive CD4+ T cells from PBMCs. Subset noted: CD45RA+ positively selected. J is TRBJ2-5 and V is TRBV1; the D call in the table, TRBD2, was not verified against the DNA. TRBV1 is a listed pseudogene. The receptor was derived from a man aged 18-30 years in good health. Some clones in this sample may be carry-over from other donors' samples. CDR3: CTSSQRGRAGGGKETQYF. CDR3 in DNA: TGCACCAGCAGCCAAAGGGGTCGGGCGGGAGGAGGGAAAGAGACCCAGTACTTC.